The 11 T cell receptor beta chains below were found in one sample sequenced in a study of OX40 agonist ivuxolimab in advanced cancers. Some clones are missing from TCRdb's copy, which holds only in-frame ones; the method was immunoSEQ multiplex PCR. The sample lists 45,000 to 50,000 clones, about 89% seen once, with around 11% in the top ten. The input for sequencing was CD4+ or CD8+ T cells sorted from blood, taken in a trial of the OX40 agonist ivuxolimab. Source of these receptors: an adult with an advanced solid tumor such as melanoma, head and neck, liver or kidney cancer.

The chain joins TRBV9 to TRBJ2-1; D not certain. Germline V gene data show CDR1 as SGDLS and CDR2 as YYNGEE. Trimming pared 3 bases from V and 10 bases from J, leaving 8 bases between. CDR3 length: 11 amino acids. The CDR3 spells CASSALEEQFF. The CDR3 nucleotides are TGTGCCAGCAGCGCCCTGGAGGAGCAGTTCTTC.

This clone was observed a single time. The chain recombines TRBV19 with TRBJ1-1; D may be TRBD1 (6 bases). Trimming left V 7 bases short and J 4 bases short, with 25 bases between. The CDR3 has 17 amino acids. The V gene's germline CDR1 is LNHDA and CDR2 SQIVND (reference sequence). In DNA form, the CDR3 reads TGTGCCAGTACCAAAACCGCAGGGGCTCAATTTCGCACTGAAGCTTTCTTT. Translating gives CASTKTAGAQFRTEAFF.

This clone was seen a single time. J is TRBJ1-6 and V is TRBV9; D gene ambiguous. Germline CDR1 is SGDLS and CDR2 is YYNGEE. V gave up 1 base and J gave up 0 bases, with 8 bases separating them. This CDR3 comprises 16 residues. This CDR3 is CASSVWESSYNSPLHF. In DNA form, the CDR3 reads TGTGCCAGCAGCGTATGGGAAAGCTCCTATAATTCACCCCTCCACTTT.

The chain links TRBV9 to TRBJ2-1; the D gene is possibly TRBD2 (6 bases). There are 14 residues in the CDR3. V lost 3 bases and J lost 5, with 12 bases in between. Germline V gene lookup returns CDR1 SGDLS and CDR2 YYNGEE. CDR3 sequence: CASSGGDFDNEQFF. The DNA for the CDR3 is TGTGCCAGCAGCGGGGGGGACTTTGACAATGAGCAGTTCTTC.

The V gene is TRBV5-1, the J gene TRBJ2-2; 9 bases align to TRBD2. Trimming removed 3 bases from V and 8 bases from J; junction bases left unmatched: 8. The CDR3 extends over 15 amino acids. Germline-derived CDR1 and CDR2 are SGHRS and YFSETQ. CDR3 coding DNA: TGCGCCAGCAGCTACCTAGCGGGGCCAGGGGGGGAGCTGTTTTTT. The encoded protein is CASSYLAGPGGELFF.

The CDR3 nucleotides are TGTGCCAGCAGCTTGGCAAGGGTAACCCACCCATACAATGAGCAGTTCTTC. Translating gives CASSLARVTHPYNEQFF. The chain joins TRBV13 to TRBJ2-1; D uncertain. Deletions cut 3 bases from V and 4 bases from J, with 19 bases between. This CDR3 region has 17 residues. Germline V gene data show CDR1 as PRHDT and CDR2 as FYEKMQ (reference sequence).

The V and J genes are TRBV27 and TRBJ1-1; 7 bases are a match to TRBD1. This CDR3 region has 14 residues. V was pared by 3 bases and J by 1 base, with 2 bases of the junction left unmatched. Germline V lookup: CDR1 MNHEY, CDR2 SMNVEV (reference sequence). CDR3 loop: CASSFRDRNTEAFF. The CDR3 bases are TGTGCCAGCAGTTTTCGGGACAGGAACACTGAAGCTTTCTTT.

This clone has more than one count but fewer than ten. The J gene is TRBJ2-7, the V gene TRBV7-2; D is undetermined. The V end was cut by 5 bases, the J end by 1 base, with 6 bases between. Germline-derived CDR1 and CDR2 are SGHTA and FQGNSA. This CDR3 is built from 12 residues. The CDR3 nucleotides read TGTGCCAGCAGCCCAACTTCCTACGAGCAGTACTTC. It translates to CASSPTSYEQYF.

The chain couples TRBV4-3 to TRBJ2-7, with 9 positions matching TRBD1. The ends lost 5 bases at V and 3 bases at J; junction bases unmatched: 11. CDR1 is LGHNA, CDR2 YSLEER, per germline. This CDR3 spans 16 amino acids. The CDR3 protein is CASSRTPGQGNYEQYF. The DNA for the CDR3 is TGCGCCAGCAGCAGAACTCCGGGACAGGGTAACTACGAGCAGTACTTC.

The chain has TRBV27 and TRBJ2-3; no reliable D call. V was cut by 2 bases and J by 6 bases, with 15 bases left in between. The germline V gene encodes CDR1 MNHEY and CDR2 SMNVEV (reference sequence). The CDR3 is 15 amino acids. In DNA form, the CDR3 reads TGTGCCAGCAGTTTAACGCCAGCCAAGACGGATACGCAGTATTTT. This gives the protein CASSLTPAKTDTQYF.

This clone was detected once. The V and J genes are TRBV4-1 and TRBJ2-1; 7 bases are a match to TRBD1. Germline trimming cut 5 bases from V and 7 bases from J; bases unmatched to any gene: 11. This CDR3 comprises 15 residues. The germline V gene has CDR1 MGHRA and CDR2 YSYEKL. Here the CDR3 DNA reads TGCGCCAGCAGCTCTACCGGGACACAGGGGAATGAGCAGTTCTTC. It translates to CASSSTGTQGNEQFF.